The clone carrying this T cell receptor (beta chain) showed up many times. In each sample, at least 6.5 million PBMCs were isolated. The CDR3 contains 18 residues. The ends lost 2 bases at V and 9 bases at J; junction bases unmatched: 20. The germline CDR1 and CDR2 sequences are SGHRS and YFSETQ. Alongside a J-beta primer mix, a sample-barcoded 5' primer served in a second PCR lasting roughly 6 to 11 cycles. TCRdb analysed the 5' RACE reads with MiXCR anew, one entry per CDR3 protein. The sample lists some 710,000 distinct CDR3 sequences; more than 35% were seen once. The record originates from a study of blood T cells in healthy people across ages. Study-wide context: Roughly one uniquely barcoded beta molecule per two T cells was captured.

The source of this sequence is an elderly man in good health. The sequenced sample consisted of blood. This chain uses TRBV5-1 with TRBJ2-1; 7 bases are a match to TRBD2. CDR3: CASSFYPLTSQSSGEQFF. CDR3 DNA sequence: TGCGCCAGCAGCTTCTATCCCTTGACTAGCCAGTCAAGCGGTGAGCAGTTCTTC. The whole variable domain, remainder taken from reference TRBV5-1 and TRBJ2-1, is KAGVTQTPRYLIKTRGQQVTLSCSPISGHRSVSWYQQTPGQGLQFLFEYFSETQRNKGNFPGRFSGRQFSNSRSEMNVSTLELGDSALYLCASSFYPLTSQSSGEQFFGPGTRLTVL.